Following are 16 T cell receptor beta chains from one sample sequenced in a study of CD8+ T cells in alopecia areata. RNA was extracted and reverse transcribed into cDNA as the sequencing template. This table comes from immunoSEQ multiplex PCR, and its TCRdb copy is limited to in-frame clones, with some not included. The sample holds approximately 280,000 clones, roughly 60% seen once. Sample treatment: oral pan-JAK inhibitor, 5-10 mg twice daily. Sequencing used CD4+ T cells sorted from blood, obtained at week 24, from a patient treated with tofacitinib. Source of these receptors: a human donor with alopecia areata.

This clone occurred a few times. This chain uses TRBV5-1 with TRBJ1-2; D ambiguous. V lost 2 bases and J 6 bases, leaving 8 bases between the germline ends. The CDR3 loop spans 12 amino acids. CDR1 SGHRS and CDR2 YFSETQ come from the germline V gene. The CDR3 spells CASSFGGDGYTF. As DNA, the CDR3 is TGCGCCAGCAGCTTTGGCGGGGATGGCTACACCTTC.

The chain employs TRBV9 and TRBJ1-5; unclear D gene. Germline V gene sequence: CDR1 SGDLS, CDR2 YYNGEE. V was trimmed by 0 bases and J by 1 base, leaving 8 bases between them. CDR3 length: 15 residues. CDR3 amino acids: CASSVGASSNQPQHF. CDR3 bases: TGTGCCAGCAGCGTAGGGGCCAGCAGCAATCAGCCCCAGCATTTT. The whole variable domain, filled in from reference TRBV9 and TRBJ1-5, reads DSGVTQTPKHLITATGQRVTLRCSPRSGDLSVYWYQQSLDQGLQFLIQYYNGEERAKGNILERFSAQQFPDLHSELNLSSLELGDSALYFCASSVGASSNQPQHFGDGTRLSIL.

The chain employs TRBV5-1 and TRBJ1-4, with a tentative D call TRBD1 (6 bases). In germline, CDR1 is SGHRS, CDR2 YFSETQ. Between the trimmed V and J ends, which lost 5 bases and 8 bases, there was a span of 22 bases. There are 16 residues in the CDR3. The CDR3 nucleotides read TGCGCCAGCAGTCAGACGACAGGCCGGTCGGAAGAAAAACTGTTTTTT. It is translated as CASSQTTGRSEEKLFF.

The chain employs TRBV29-1 and TRBJ1-2; D remains ambiguous. Germline V lookup: CDR1 SQVTM, CDR2 ANQGSEA. The CDR3 consists of 12 residues. Trimming removed 1 base from V and 4 bases from J, with 7 bases in between. The CDR3 sequence is CSVEGQLYGYTF. The CDR3 DNA reads TGCAGCGTTGAAGGCCAGCTCTATGGCTACACCTTC.

The chain couples TRBV7-8 to TRBJ2-5, with 8 bases lining up with TRBD2. The CDR3 is 16 amino acids. The trim removed 1 base at V and 4 bases at J, leaving 8 bases unmatched. Germline V lookup: CDR1 SGHVS, CDR2 FQNEAQ. The CDR3 spells CASSLERGGRGETQYF. The CDR3 coding sequence is TGTGCCAGCAGCTTAGAACGGGGGGGCCGAGGAGAGACCCAGTACTTC.

The chain employs TRBV4-2 and TRBJ2-7; D assignment may be TRBD1 or TRBD2 (5 bases each). The germline gives CDR1 LGHNA, CDR2 YNFKEQ. V shed 4 bases and J shed 6 bases, with 19 bases lying between them. CDR3 size: 15 residues. The DNA of the CDR3 is TGTGCCAGCAGCCGAGCAGGATGGGGGTCGGGCGAGCAGTACTTC. Protein product: CASSRAGWGSGEQYF.

This clone turned up a few times. The rearrangement links TRBV4-1 to TRBJ1-2; D may be TRBD1 (6 bases). The CDR3 sequence is 12 residues long. Trimming cost V 6 bases and J 7 bases, with 12 bases left between them. Germline V gives CDR1 MGHRA, CDR2 YSYEKL. The CDR3 DNA reads TGCGCCAGCAGAGGGGGGGCCGGTGGCTACACCTTC. This gives the protein CASRGGAGGYTF.

The chain couples TRBV28 to TRBJ1-1, with D perhaps matching TRBD1 (5 bases). The CDR3 is made up of 17 amino acids. The germline gives CDR1 MDHEN, CDR2 SYDVKM. V was cut by 6 bases and J by 0 bases, with 20 bases left in between. The CDR3 sequence is CASRPQRGRRMNTEAFF. Here the CDR3 DNA reads TGTGCCAGCAGACCCCAAAGGGGACGGCGAATGAACACTGAAGCTTTCTTT.

This chain joins TRBV20-1 and TRBJ2-7, with D unclear. The V end was cut by 8 bases, the J end by 2 bases, with 10 bases between. This CDR3 comprises 11 residues. Germline assignment: CDR1 DFQATT and CDR2 SNEGSKA (reference sequence). The CDR3 coding sequence is TGCAGTCCTCAGTCCGCCTACGAGCAGTACTTC. It translates to CSPQSAYEQYF.

This clone was picked up one time. DNA for the CDR3: TGTGCCTGGGAATTAAATGAAAAACTGTTTTTT. This gives the protein CAWELNEKLFF. J is TRBJ1-4 and V is TRBV30, with D unresolved. CDR3 size: 11 residues. Deletions cut 5 bases from V and 5 bases from J, with 6 bases between. Germline values: CDR1 GTSNPN, CDR2 SVGIG (reference sequence).

The CDR3 sequence: CASPPGQDSYNEQFF. In DNA, the CDR3 is TGTGCCAGCCCCCCGGGACAGGACTCCTACAATGAGCAGTTCTTC. The chain links TRBV28 to TRBJ2-1; TRBD1 aligns across 8 bases. Germline lookup yields CDR1 MDHEN and CDR2 SYDVKM. The CDR3 has 15 amino acids. The ends lost 8 bases at V and 0 bases at J; junction bases unmatched: 6.

This clone has just a few counts. The junction does not match germline at one end; this may be a read error. V gene TRBV20-1 combines with J gene TRBJ1-4, with TRBD1 identical over 7 bases. From germline, CDR1 is DFQATT and CDR2 SNEGSKA (reference sequence). The CDR3 covers 10 residues. CDR3 protein: CSARDRQGGF. As DNA, the CDR3 is TGCAGTGCTAGAGATCGGCAGGGGGGATTT.

This chain links TRBV5-1 with TRBJ2-5; TRBD1 might be the D (5 bases). V shed 5 bases and J shed 2 bases, with 10 bases lying between them. Germline CDR1 SGHRS, CDR2 YFSETQ. This CDR3 spans 13 amino acids. In nucleotides, the CDR3 is TGCGCCAGCAGAATACCAGGGCAAGAGACCCAGTACTTC. Its protein product is CASRIPGQETQYF. Full variable domain (outside the CDR3, taken from reference TRBV5-1 and TRBJ2-5): KAGVTQTPRYLIKTRGQQVTLSCSPISGHRSVSWYQQTPGQGLQFLFEYFSETQRNKGNFPGRFSGRQFSNSRSEMNVSTLELGDSALYLCASRIPGQETQYFGPGTRLLVL.

This rearrangement joins TRBV30 to TRBJ2-5; D is unclear. Trimming left V 3 bases short and J 5 bases short, with 13 bases between. The germline V gene encodes CDR1 GTSNPN and CDR2 SVGIG (reference sequence). This CDR3 contains 13 residues. In DNA, the CDR3 is TGTGCCTGGAGCGCACATCGAGTGGAGACCCAGTACTTC. It codes for CAWSAHRVETQYF.

The V call is TRBV30, the J call TRBJ2-2, with D hard to call. Germline CDR1 is GTSNPN and CDR2 is SVGIG (reference sequence). The V end was cut by 4 bases, the J end by 8 bases, with 8 bases between. The CDR3 contains 11 residues. Here the CDR3 reads CAWTRRGELFF. The DNA for the CDR3 is TGTGCCTGGACCCGGAGAGGGGAGCTGTTTTTT.

The chain has TRBV5-1 and TRBJ2-6; no clear D gene. Trimming pared 2 bases from V and 0 bases from J, leaving 6 bases between. CDR3 size: 15 residues. CDR1 and CDR2 (germline): SGHRS, YFSETQ. CDR3 in DNA: TGCGCCAGCAGCTTCGGCGACTCTGGGGCCAACGTCCTGACTTTC. It encodes CASSFGDSGANVLTF.